This TCR beta chain comes out of a study of T cell changes during pregnancy in multiple sclerosis. Germline V gene lookup returns CDR1 SGDLS and CDR2 YYNGEE. The CDR3 totals 17 residues. With 4 bases clipped from V and 3 bases from J, the junction kept 10 bases outside the gene matches. Libraries were prepared by immunoSEQ multiplex PCR; TCRdb keeps only in-frame clonotypes and omits some of them. Of approximately 100,000 clones listed, 91% are singletons. The sequence was obtained from a female donor with multiple sclerosis, enrolled in a pregnancy study. The gene calls are TRBV9 and TRBJ2-7; TRBD2 aligns across 13 bases. Sequenced material: peripheral blood, taken before pregnancy. The CDR3 region is CASSISSGTSGNYEQYF. The CDR3 DNA sequence: TGTGCCAGCAGCATTAGTTCCGGGACTAGCGGGAACTACGAGCAGTACTTC.